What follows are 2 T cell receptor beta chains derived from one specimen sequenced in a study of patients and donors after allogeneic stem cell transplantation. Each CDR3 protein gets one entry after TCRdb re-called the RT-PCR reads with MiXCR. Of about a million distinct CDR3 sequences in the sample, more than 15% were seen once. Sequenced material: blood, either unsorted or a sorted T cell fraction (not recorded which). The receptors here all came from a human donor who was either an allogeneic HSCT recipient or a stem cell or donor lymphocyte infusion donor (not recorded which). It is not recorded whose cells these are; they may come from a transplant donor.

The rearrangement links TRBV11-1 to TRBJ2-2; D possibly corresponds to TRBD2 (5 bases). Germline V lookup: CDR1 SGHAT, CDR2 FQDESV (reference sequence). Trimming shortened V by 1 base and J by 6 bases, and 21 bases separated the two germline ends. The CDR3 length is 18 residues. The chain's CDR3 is CASSLERGIRKKAGELFF. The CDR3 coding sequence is TGTGCCAGCAGCTTAGAGCGAGGGATCCGGAAGAAGGCCGGGGAGCTGTTTTTT.

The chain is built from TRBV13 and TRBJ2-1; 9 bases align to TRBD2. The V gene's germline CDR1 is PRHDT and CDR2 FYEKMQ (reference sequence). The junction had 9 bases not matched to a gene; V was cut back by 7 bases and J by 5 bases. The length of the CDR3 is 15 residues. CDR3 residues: CASTVGLAGHNEQFF. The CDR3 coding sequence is TGTGCCAGCACAGTAGGTCTAGCGGGACACAATGAGCAGTTCTTC.